This TCR beta chain derives from a study of OX40 agonist ivuxolimab in advanced cancers. Study in general: Ivuxolimab, an antibody that agonizes OX40 (CD134), was administered to the patients.

From germline, CDR1 is SGHAT and CDR2 FQNNGV. The V end was cut by 0 bases, the J end by 5 bases, with 16 bases between. This CDR3 spans 17 amino acids. Concerning this clone itself: Its antigen is not identified.

Baseline, cycle 4 day 1, and cycle 7 day 1 were the blood sampling points. Libraries were prepared by immunoSEQ multiplex PCR; TCRdb keeps only in-frame clonotypes and omits some of them. The sample has around 65,000 clones, roughly 90% seen once. Study-level points and caveats: Compared with CD4+, CD8+ T cells on average had more expanded clones.

This receptor was obtained from an adult with an advanced solid tumor such as melanoma, head and neck, liver or kidney cancer. Sequencing was performed on CD4+ or CD8+ T cells sorted from blood, taken in a trial of the OX40 agonist ivuxolimab. The rearrangement joins TRBV11-2 to TRBJ2-2, with TRBD2 as a possible D gene (6 bases). The CDR3 DNA is TGTGCCAGCAGCTTAGACCGTAGCGGAGCCCAGACCGGGGAGCTGTTTTTT. Amino acid sequence: CASSLDRSGAQTGELFF.